This TCR beta chain was observed in a study of blood T cell repertoires in COVID-19. Looked up from germline, CDR1 is LGHNT and CDR2 is FRNRAP. This CDR3 spans 15 amino acids. Donors of Cohort 3 who recovered were those that had two negative PCRs, clearance, or symptom resolution. Source study methods: Amplification of reference gene primers was used by the study to estimate nucleated cell counts. Assay used: immunoSEQ multiplex PCR; TCRdb lists only in-frame clones, some missing. From that table come the V and J calls and clone size; the DNA was used to work out D and trimming. The table includes about 170,000 clones, around 91% detected once.

Sequenced: PBMCs or T cells enriched from blood (not recorded which). This receptor was obtained from a young woman who had recovered from COVID-19. The V and J genes are TRBV12-5 and TRBJ2-6, with a possible D match to TRBD1 (5 bases). This chain's CDR3 is CASRQTNSGANVLTF. CDR3 sequence (DNA): TGTGCATCGAGACAGACCAACTCTGGGGCCAACGTCCTGACTTTC.